Listed below are T cell receptor beta chains from one sample, sequenced in a study of blood T cell repertoires in COVID-19. Profiled with immunoSEQ multiplex PCR; TCRdb holds only in-frame clones, not every one. The sample lists around 300,000 clones, approximately 89% occurring once. The sequenced material came from PBMCs or T cells enriched from blood (not recorded which). Every receptor here comes from a woman aged 55-75 years who had recovered from COVID-19. Both conserved end residues are part of each CDR3. Fields, in order: D gene, V gene, clone size, J gene, CDR3 protein, CDR3 DNA. The D gene is left open where the match is weak. Expanded clones are given a class, and other clones once, few, many or no size at all.

.	TRBV9	once	TRBJ2-7	CASSFSYVSYEQYF	TGTGCCAGCAGCTTCAGTTACGTCTCCTACGAGCAGTACTTC
TRBD1	TRBV24-1	.	TRBJ2-3	CAISQGFSTDTQYF	TGTGCCATCTCACAGGGGTTCAGCACAGATACGCAGTATTTT
TRBD1	TRBV5-1	.	TRBJ1-4	CASSRGTGVNEKLFF	TGCGCCAGCAGCCGTGGGACAGGAGTTAATGAAAAACTGTTTTTT
.	TRBV10-1	.	TRBJ1-4	CASSDGQGEEKLFF	TGCGCCAGCAGTGATGGGCAGGGCGAAGAAAAACTGTTTTTT
.	TRBV14	.	TRBJ2-7	CASSQAVSWYEQYF	TGTGCCAGCAGCCAAGCGGTTAGTTGGTACGAGCAGTACTTC
.	TRBV6-1	once	TRBJ1-1	CASSELGRTEAFF	TGTGCCAGCAGTGAACTGGGGAGGACTGAAGCTTTCTTT
.	TRBV14	.	TRBJ2-7	CASSPNGALPYEQYF	TGTGCCAGCAGTCCAAACGGTGCGTTACCCTACGAGCAGTACTTC
.	TRBV3-1/TRBV3-2	.	TRBJ2-7	CASSQDPTWTYEQYF	TGTGCCAGCAGCCAAGACCCGACTTGGACCTACGAGCAGTACTTC
.	TRBV6-5	.	TRBJ1-3	CASSYGREVGGNTIYF	TGTGCCAGCAGTTACGGCAGGGAGGTCGGTGGAAACACCATATATTTT
.	TRBV5-1	.	TRBJ2-5	CASSLPPRETQYF	TGCGCCAGCAGCTTGCCTCCCAGGGAGACCCAGTACTTC
TRBD1	TRBV5-1	once	TRBJ1-1	CASSFEGGRGTEAFF	TGCGCCAGCAGCTTCGAAGGGGGCCGGGGGACTGAAGCTTTCTTT
.	TRBV11-2	.	TRBJ2-3	CASSLVRVSGLTDTQYF	TGTGCCAGCAGCTTAGTGCGGGTTAGCGGACTCACAGATACGCAGTATTTT
TRBD2	TRBV24-1	.	TRBJ2-5	CATSAGGRALGETQYF	TGTGCCACCAGTGCAGGTGGGAGGGCCTTGGGAGAGACCCAGTACTTC
.	TRBV25-1	.	TRBJ2-1	CASSESGLYEQFF	TGTGCCAGCAGTGAATCGGGGTTGTATGAGCAGTTCTTC
.	TRBV19	.	TRBJ1-5	CASSIVRDNQPQHF	TGTGCCAGTAGTATAGTGAGGGACAATCAGCCCCAGCATTTT
.	TRBV25-1	.	TRBJ1-2	CASSGTGLDTF	TGTGCCAGCAGTGGAACAGGGCTGGACACCTTC
.	TRBV9	.	TRBJ2-4	CASDNLAYAKNIQYF	TGTGCCAGCGACAATTTGGCATATGCCAAAAACATTCAGTACTTC
.	TRBV28	once	TRBJ2-4	CASSRFPGTGGGGIQYF	TGTGCCAGCAGCCGCTTTCCCGGGACAGGAGGGGGGGGCATTCAGTACTTC
TRBD1	TRBV28	.	TRBJ2-7	CASSSSGTGFFEQYF	TGTGCCAGCAGTTCTTCCGGGACAGGGTTTTTCGAGCAGTACTTC
.	TRBV9	once	TRBJ1-2	CASSVAPGSNYGYTF	TGTGCCAGCAGCGTAGCTCCAGGGTCCAACTATGGCTACACCTTC
TRBD1	TRBV6-5	.	TRBJ1-2	CASSFTGTAYGYTF	TGTGCCAGCAGCTTCACCGGGACAGCCTATGGCTACACCTTC
TRBD2	TRBV28	.	TRBJ2-7	CASKPGGGEGYEQYF	TGTGCCAGCAAACCTGGGGGGGGAGAGGGGTACGAGCAGTACTTC
TRBD1	TRBV15	.	TRBJ2-7	CATSKPGQGRGAYEQYF	TGTGCCACCAGCAAACCGGGACAGGGTCGGGGCGCCTACGAGCAGTACTTC
TRBD1	TRBV7-3	.	TRBJ2-1	CASSPGTGGFNEQFF	TGTGCCAGCAGCCCGGGGACAGGGGGTTTTAATGAGCAGTTCTTC
.	TRBV11-2	.	TRBJ2-1	CASSLARYNEQFF	TGTGCCAGCAGCTTAGCTCGGTACAATGAGCAGTTCTTC
TRBD2	TRBV5-1	.	TRBJ2-1	CASSLGGLAGRRREQFF	TGCGCCAGCAGCTTGGGTGGATTAGCGGGACGCCGTCGAGAGCAGTTCTTC
.	TRBV12-5	.	TRBJ2-7	CASGQGLPPYEQYF	TGTGCTAGTGGCCAGGGTTTACCCCCCTACGAGCAGTACTTC
TRBD1	TRBV5-6	.	TRBJ1-1	CASSRKTGHTEAFF	TGTGCCAGCAGCCGTAAGACAGGGCACACTGAAGCTTTCTTT
.	TRBV15	.	TRBJ1-1	CATSRDIDTEAFF	TGTGCCACCAGCAGAGATATCGACACTGAAGCTTTCTTT
.	TRBV7-2	.	TRBJ2-7	CASSLPFKLASYEQYF	TGTGCCAGCAGCCTGCCCTTTAAGCTAGCTTCCTACGAGCAGTACTTC
TRBD1	TRBV5-1	.	TRBJ1-5	CASSYGQGGQPQHF	TGCGCCAGCAGCTACGGACAGGGGGGCCAGCCCCAGCATTTT
.	TRBV4-1	.	TRBJ1-1	CASSQVNREEAFF	TGCGCCAGCAGCCAAGTCAACAGGGAAGAAGCTTTCTTT
.	TRBV2	once	TRBJ2-7	CASSEATRSYEQYF	TGTGCCAGCAGTGAAGCCACACGCTCCTACGAGCAGTACTTC
TRBD1	TRBV6-5	.	TRBJ1-2	CASRVQGALGYTF	TGTGCCAGCAGGGTACAGGGGGCGTTAGGCTACACCTTC
.	TRBV11-3	few	TRBJ2-3	CASSPTRQNTQYF	TGTGCCAGCAGCCCCACCAGACAGAATACGCAGTATTTT
.	TRBV6-2/TRBV6-3	.	TRBJ1-2	CASSGGHHLYGYTF	TGTGCCAGCAGTGGGGGACACCATCTCTATGGCTACACCTTC
.	TRBV5-1	.	TRBJ2-1	CASSLGWTDNEQFF	TGCGCCAGCAGCTTGGGGTGGACAGACAATGAGCAGTTCTTC
.	TRBV5-6	.	TRBJ1-6	CASSLVTGRYNSPLHF	TGTGCCAGCAGCTTGGTGACAGGAAGATATAATTCACCCCTCCACTTT
.	TRBV6-5	.	TRBJ1-2	CASSPGGARGYTF	TGTGCCAGCAGCCCCGGAGGGGCTCGGGGCTACACCTTC
TRBD2	TRBV7-3	.	TRBJ2-2	CASSLSLAGTGELFF	TGTGCCAGCAGCTTAAGTCTAGCGGGCACCGGGGAGCTGTTTTTT
.	TRBV7-3	.	TRBJ2-2	CASSLGIGGGTGELFF	TGTGCCAGCAGCTTAGGGATCGGGGGAGGAACCGGGGAGCTGTTTTTT
TRBD1	TRBV19	.	TRBJ1-2	CASSTRTGDYGYTF	TGTGCCAGTAGTACGAGGACAGGGGACTATGGCTACACCTTC
TRBD2	TRBV11-2	.	TRBJ2-7	CASSFSGTSASYEQYF	TGTGCCAGCAGCTTCTCCGGGACTAGCGCTTCCTACGAGCAGTACTTC
TRBD1	TRBV6-5	.	TRBJ1-1	CASSYGTGAEAFF	TGTGCCAGCAGTTACGGTACAGGGGCTGAAGCTTTCTTT
TRBD2	TRBV7-9	.	TRBJ2-1	CASSSTSGRVGEQFF	TGTGCCAGCAGCTCGACTAGCGGGAGAGTGGGTGAGCAGTTCTTC
.	TRBV23-1	.	TRBJ1-5	CASSRKRGGGAQPQHF	TGCGCCAGCAGTCGAAAACGCGGAGGCGGAGCTCAGCCCCAGCATTTT
.	TRBV7-3	.	TRBJ1-6	CASSLRDYNSPLHF	TGTGCCAGCAGCTTGCGAGACTATAATTCACCCCTCCACTTT
.	TRBV5-1	once	TRBJ1-5	CASSLMGEGEPQHF	TGCGCCAGCAGCTTGATGGGGGAGGGGGAGCCCCAGCATTTT
TRBD1	TRBV11-2	.	TRBJ1-2	CASSSHILTGGPNYGYTF	TGTGCCAGCAGCTCCCACATATTGACAGGGGGACCTAACTATGGCTACACCTTC